These 14 T cell receptor beta chains came from one sample sequenced in a study of cytotoxic CD8 clonotypes in ibrutinib-treated CLL (dated by TCRdb to about 2021). The sample's time point label, decoded: 12 to 13 months on ibrutinib. Libraries came from the immunoSEQ multiplex PCR assay. TCRdb limited this immuneACCESS table to in-frame rearrangements with V and J called. A share of clones is missing; checked studies link under half to unresolved V genes, and the rest is unexplained. A total of roughly 100,000 clones appear in this sample, around four fifths of them only once. Of the sample, approximately 30% falls within the top ten clones. Sequencing was performed on PBMCs, taken after 12 months of ibrutinib treatment. The receptors were gathered from a human donor with chronic lymphocytic leukemia.

The gene calls are TRBV28 and TRBJ2-7; D ambiguous. V shed 5 bases and J shed 0 bases, with 11 bases lying between them. Germline CDR1 reads MDHEN; CDR2 reads SYDVKM. The CDR3 loop spans 14 amino acids. In DNA form, the CDR3 reads TGTGCCAGCAGTCGGTCGACGGACTCCTACGAGCAGTACTTC. This sequence encodes CASSRSTDSYEQYF.

This clone was counted a single time. This chain joins TRBV27 and TRBJ1-5; the D gene is possibly TRBD1 (6 bases). Trimming stripped 7 bases from V and 0 bases from J, with 10 bases between. Germline values: CDR1 MNHEY, CDR2 SMNVEV (reference sequence). This CDR3 has 14 residues. The CDR3 coding sequence is TGTGCCAGCATCGGACAGTCTAGCAATCAGCCCCAGCATTTT. Protein sequence: CASIGQSSNQPQHF.

J is TRBJ2-7 and V is TRBV19; D ambiguous. Germline CDR1 reads LNHDA; CDR2 reads SQIVND (reference sequence). V was shortened by 3 bases and J by 11 bases, with 20 bases between the two germline ends. The CDR3 length is 14 residues. CDR3 protein: CASSIPPQTEMEYF. The CDR3 DNA reads as TGTGCCAGTAGTATTCCCCCACAGACGGAAATGGAGTACTTC. Full variable domain (outside the CDR3, taken from reference TRBV19 and TRBJ2-7): DGGITQSPKYLFRKEGQNVTLSCEQNLNHDAMYWYRQDPGQGLRLIYYSQIVNDFQKGDIAEGYSVSREKKESFPLTVTSAQKNPTAFYLCASSIPPQTEMEYFGPGTRLTVT.

The chain has TRBV14 and TRBJ2-7, with TRBD1 matching 7 bases. Germline lookup yields CDR1 SGHDN and CDR2 FVKESK. J gave up 2 bases and V 4 bases, and 5 bases lay outside the gene matches. This CDR3 is built from 14 residues. The CDR3 DNA reads TGTGCCAGCAGCCGGACAGGCTATACCTACGAGCAGTACTTC. Translation: CASSRTGYTYEQYF.

The chain carries TRBV9 and TRBJ2-2; 8 nucleotides align to TRBD1. The CDR3 is made up of 15 amino acids. V trimming: 4 bases; J trimming: 6 bases; junction bases outside the gene matches: 8. Germline V lookup: CDR1 SGDLS, CDR2 YYNGEE. The CDR3 here is CASSPRTGTAGELFF. Here the CDR3 DNA reads TGTGCCAGCAGCCCTCGGACAGGGACGGCCGGGGAGCTGTTTTTT.

This clone was observed a handful of times. This rearrangement joins TRBV5-1 to TRBJ1-2, with a weak D call TRBD1 (6 bases). Germline CDR1 and CDR2: SGHRS and YFSETQ. The length of the CDR3 is 13 residues. V was pared by 4 bases and J by 4 bases, with 11 bases between. This CDR3 reads CASSLGQIYGYTF. In DNA form, the CDR3 reads TGCGCCAGCAGCCTCGGACAGATCTATGGCTACACCTTC.

The chain carries TRBV7-2 and TRBJ1-6; D is unresolved. Germline V lookup: CDR1 SGHTA, CDR2 FQGNSA. Between the trimmed V and J ends, which lost 1 base and 7 bases, there was a span of 5 bases. The CDR3 sequence is 13 residues long. Here the CDR3 reads CASSLERNSPLHF. CDR3 DNA sequence: TGTGCCAGCAGCTTAGAACGGAATTCACCCCTCCACTTT.

The chain employs TRBV6-6 and TRBJ1-1; 7 nucleotides line up with TRBD1. The CDR3 runs to 14 residues. Germline CDR1 reads MNHNY; CDR2 reads SVGAGI (reference sequence). After removal of 5 bases from V and 5 bases from J, the junction contained 8 bases not matched to a gene. The CDR3 reads CASSPVSTGTEAFF. In nucleotides, the CDR3 is TGTGCCAGCAGTCCAGTCTCGACAGGGACTGAAGCTTTCTTT.

The sample holds a few counts of this clone. The gene calls are TRBV9 and TRBJ1-4; D is undetermined. The CDR3 runs 17 residues. CDR1 and CDR2 from the germline V gene are SGDLS and YYNGEE. Trimming took 0 bases from V and 0 from J, leaving 12 bases between them. CDR3 coding DNA: TGTGCCAGCAGCGTAGCTTTGACACATCCAACTAATGAAAAACTGTTTTTT. This encodes CASSVALTHPTNEKLFF.

The rearrangement links TRBV25-1 to TRBJ2-7, with 7 bases aligning to TRBD2. With V trimmed by 5 bases and J by 5 bases, 9 bases remained unmatched. This CDR3 has 14 residues. CDR1 and CDR2 (germline): MGHDK, SYGVNS. CDR3 sequence reads: CASSTMGGKHEQYF. The CDR3 DNA reads as TGTGCCAGCAGTACCATGGGGGGGAAACACGAGCAGTACTTC.

The V and J genes are TRBV1 and TRBJ1-2. TRBV1 is a pseudogene. The CDR3 is 15 amino acids. The CDR3, as DNA: TGCACCAGCAGCCAACACCATAAAGCTAACTATGGCTACACCTTC. Its translation is CTSSQHHKANYGYTF.

This clone was detected once. This sequence joins TRBV7-2 and TRBJ2-7; 12 bases agree with TRBD1. The CDR3 covers 16 residues. The V segment lost 1 base and the J segment 4 bases; nucleotides outside the gene matches: 5. The V gene's germline CDR1 is SGHTA and CDR2 FQGNSA. The CDR3 sequence: CASSLDRDRGRYEQYF. CDR3 nucleotides: TGTGCCAGCAGCTTAGATCGGGACAGGGGGCGATACGAGCAGTACTTC.

The V and J genes are TRBV28 and TRBJ2-4, with unresolved D. This CDR3 contains 16 residues. The germline gives CDR1 MDHEN, CDR2 SYDVKM. Trimming pared 6 bases from V and 0 bases from J, leaving 15 bases between. CDR3 amino acids: CASSSGGSLAKNIQYF. As DNA, the CDR3 is TGTGCCAGCAGCTCCGGCGGCTCACTAGCCAAAAACATTCAGTACTTC.

The V call is TRBV7-7, the J call TRBJ2-3, with 7 bases fitting TRBD2. The CDR3 covers 15 residues. The germline CDR1 and CDR2 sequences are SSHAT and FNYEAQ (reference sequence). The V gene end was trimmed by 2 bases and the J gene end by 3 bases; junction bases not matched to a gene: 5. The CDR3 region is CASSLTRLATDTQYF. The CDR3 nucleotides read TGTGCCAGCAGCTTAACTAGACTAGCAACAGATACGCAGTATTTT. The variable domain in full, completed from reference TRBV7-7 and TRBJ2-3, reads GAGVSQSPRYKVTKRGQDVTLRCDPISSHATLYWYQQALGQGPEFLTYFNYEAQPDKSGLPSDRFSAERPEGSISTLTIQRTEQRDSAMYRCASSLTRLATDTQYFGPGTRLTVL.